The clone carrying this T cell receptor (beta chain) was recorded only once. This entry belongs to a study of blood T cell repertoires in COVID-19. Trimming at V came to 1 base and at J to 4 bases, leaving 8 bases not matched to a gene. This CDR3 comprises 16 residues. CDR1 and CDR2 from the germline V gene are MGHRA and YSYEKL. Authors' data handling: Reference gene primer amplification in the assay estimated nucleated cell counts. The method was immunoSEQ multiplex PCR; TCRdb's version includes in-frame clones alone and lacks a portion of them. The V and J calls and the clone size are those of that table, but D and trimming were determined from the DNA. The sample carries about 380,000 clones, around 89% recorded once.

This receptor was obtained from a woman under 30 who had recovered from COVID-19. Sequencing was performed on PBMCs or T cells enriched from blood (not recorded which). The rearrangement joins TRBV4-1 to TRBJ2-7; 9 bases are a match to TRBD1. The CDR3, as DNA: TGCGCCAGCAGCCAAGGGCCGGGACAGGGTCAGTACGAGCAGTACTTC. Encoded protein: CASSQGPGQGQYEQYF.